This paragraph reports one T cell receptor beta chain. Its specific antigen is unknown. No much larger clonotype is one base removed from it; base qualities were not supplied. Trimming accounts for 7 bases at V and 2 bases at J, while the number of junction bases matched to no gene is 9. There are 14 amino acids in the CDR3, from cysteine to phenylalanine inclusive. Of the read, only the CDR3 DNA is kept; its 42 bases are in frame from base 1. The CDR1 and CDR2 encoded by the germline V gene are SGHRS and YFSETQ. The data belong to a study of blood T cell repertoires in COVID-19 (dated by TCRdb to the early 2020s). Notes on the research overall: Samples covering the acute and convalescent phases of COVID-19 were provided by collaborators in the United States, Italy and Spain. Samples were obtained from the ongoing ImmuneRACE study (first 160 participants) and from 1,254 subjects provided by 6 global collaborators. Where available, HLA class I and class II types were obtained from metadata supplied by the sample provider rather than from assay-based typing. The repertoires were made available in a free public database intended to serve as a resource for research on the immune response to SARS-CoV-2. Subjects who had been exposed to COVID-19, were actively infected with it, or had recovered from it provided the deeply sampled blood TCRbeta repertoires that made up the dataset. The prospective study material was composed of cDNA or gDNA derived from T cells, B-cell-depleted T cells, or PBMCs. A de-identified subject ID, COVID-19 status, age in years and sex were almost always included in the sample metadata. Overall study outcomes, separate from this receptor: The amount of clinical and demographic metadata varied by source and participant and was provided uncurated.

Participants in the prospective study were aged about 18 to 95 years, lived in 24 United States geographic areas, and enrolled through a virtual design. Cohort assignment in the prospective study relied on participant-reported clinical history from a screening survey and a study questionnaire. ImmuneRACE Cohort 3 recovered participants were defined by two consecutive negative NP/OP PCR tests, healthcare professional clearance, or symptom resolution. Each participant in the prospective study had whole blood, serum and a nasopharyngeal or oropharyngeal swab collected by mobile phlebotomists. Prospective study participants could optionally give additional blood draws and questionnaires over a roughly 2-month period. Blood samples from the prospective study were shipped frozen or at room temperature prior to DNA extraction. TCRbeta CDR3 regions were amplified from genomic DNA by means of the immunoSEQ Assay, a bias-controlled multiplex PCR. Regarding the original processing steps: The number of nucleated cells in each sample was estimated by amplification of reference gene primers within the assay. Sequence reads were collapsed and filtered to measure the absolute abundance of every unique TCRbeta CDR3 rearrangement. For each sample, productive Simpson clonality was calculated as the square root of Simpson's diversity index over productive rearrangements. The immuneACCESS repertoire file appears here via TCRdb, limited to in-frame rearrangements. These files lack a portion of the clones; in checked studies, under half of the deficit traces to unresolved V genes, and the cause of the others is not known. The V and J calls and clone size come from that table; D and trimming were worked out from the DNA. The sample contains about 330,000 clones, 70% to 90% of them found a single time. The ten largest account for approximately 5% of the sample.

The sequenced sample was PBMCs or T cells enriched from blood (not recorded which). This receptor was taken from a woman between 25 and 40 years old who had recovered from COVID-19. Recombination linked TRBV5-1 to TRBJ2-7, with 7 middle bases fitting TRBD1. This receptor carries the CDR3 CASSYGDRAYEQYF. The nucleotides read TGCGCCAGCTCTTATGGAGACAGGGCCTACGAGCAGTACTTC. When the CDR3 is completed using the reference TRBV5-1 and TRBJ2-7 genes on either side, the full variable domain is KAGVTQTPRYLIKTRGQQVTLSCSPISGHRSVSWYQQTPGQGLQFLFEYFSETQRNKGNFPGRFSGRQFSNSRSEMNVSTLELGDSALYLCASSYGDRAYEQYFGPGTRLTVT.